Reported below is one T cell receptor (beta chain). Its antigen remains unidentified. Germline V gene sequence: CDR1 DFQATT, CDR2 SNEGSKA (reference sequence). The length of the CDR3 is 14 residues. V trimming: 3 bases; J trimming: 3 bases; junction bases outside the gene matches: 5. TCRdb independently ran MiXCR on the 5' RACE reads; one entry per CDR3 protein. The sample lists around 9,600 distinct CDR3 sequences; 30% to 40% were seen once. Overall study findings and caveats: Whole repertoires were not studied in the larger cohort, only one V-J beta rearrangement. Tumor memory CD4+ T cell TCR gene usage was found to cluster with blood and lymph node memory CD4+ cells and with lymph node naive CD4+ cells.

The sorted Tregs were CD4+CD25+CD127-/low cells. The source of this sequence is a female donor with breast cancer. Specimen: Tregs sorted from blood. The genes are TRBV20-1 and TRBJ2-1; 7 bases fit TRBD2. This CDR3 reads CSARRLADYNEQFF. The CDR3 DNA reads TGCAGTGCTAGGAGGCTAGCGGACTACAATGAGCAGTTCTTC.